Presented here are 11 T cell receptor beta chains from one specimen sequenced in a study of blood T cell repertoires in COVID-19. Produced via immunoSEQ multiplex PCR; TCRdb's table is partial and in-frame only. The sample lists about 170,000 clones; more than 75% were seen once. Sequenced sample: PBMCs or T cells enriched from blood (not recorded which). All receptors come from a woman in her forties or fifties who had recovered from COVID-19.

This clone showed up just once. DNA of the CDR3: TGTGCCAGCAGCTTAGTAGGAGGGACTAGCGGGCCCGTTGGCACCGGGGAGCTGTTTTTT. The encoded protein is CASSLVGGTSGPVGTGELFF. The rearrangement uses TRBV7-8 and TRBJ2-2; 12 nucleotides align to TRBD2. The germline gives CDR1 SGHVS, CDR2 FQNEAQ. Unmatched junction bases numbered 13, after V lost 1 base and J lost 4 bases. This CDR3 has 20 amino acids.

This chain joins TRBV5-1 and TRBJ2-1, with TRBD2 identical over 7 bases. The CDR3 extends over 14 amino acids. Germline V lookup: CDR1 SGHRS, CDR2 YFSETQ. V shed 4 bases, J shed 5 bases, and the junction held 6 bases outside the gene matches. This chain's CDR3 is CASSTASGNNEQFF. CDR3 nucleotides: TGCGCCAGCAGCACCGCTAGCGGAAACAATGAGCAGTTCTTC.

This chain connects TRBV6-5 to TRBJ2-3, with D possibly being TRBD2 (5 bases). This CDR3 is 14 amino acids long. CDR1 MNHEY and CDR2 SVGAGI come from the germline V gene. Trimming removed 2 bases at V and 6 bases at J, with 12 bases between. The CDR3 reads CASSYQRTPDTQYF. For the CDR3, the DNA is TGTGCCAGCAGTTACCAACGGACTCCCGATACGCAGTATTTT.

The sample holds one count of this clone. The chain combines TRBV6-5 with TRBJ1-4, with D possibly matching TRBD1 (6 bases). The CDR3 runs to 12 residues. V was cut by 11 bases and J by 8 bases, with 15 bases left in between. Germline V CDR1 and CDR2: MNHEY, SVGAGI. The CDR3, as DNA: TGTGCCGTTGGACAGAGGAGAGAAAAACTGTTTTTT. It codes for CAVGQRREKLFF.

In its sample, this clone was seen once. Here the CDR3 reads CASSLRHRGWDEKLFF. Written as DNA, the CDR3 is TGTGCCAGCAGCTTACGCCACAGGGGGTGGGATGAAAAACTGTTTTTT. The V gene is TRBV13, the J gene TRBJ1-4, with 8 bases fitting TRBD1. The V gene end was trimmed by 2 bases and the J gene end by 6 bases; junction bases not matched to a gene: 8. Germline V gene sequence: CDR1 PRHDT, CDR2 FYEKMQ (reference sequence). The CDR3 has 16 residues.

This clone has a single count. The rearrangement joins TRBV11-3 to TRBJ2-5, with D perhaps TRBD2 (6 bases). The CDR3 totals 14 residues. Germline CDR1 reads SGHNT; CDR2 reads YENEEA. V shed 5 bases and J shed 5 bases, with 15 bases lying between them. DNA of the CDR3: TGTGCCAGCAGCCCTAAGGGAGGTATGGAGACCCAGTACTTC. It specifies CASSPKGGMETQYF.

The V and J genes are TRBV7-2 and TRBJ1-2; weak D call: TRBD1 (5 bases). V shed 5 bases and J shed 8 bases, with 18 bases lying between them. The CDR3 has 14 amino acids. Looked up from germline, CDR1 is SGHTA and CDR2 is FQGNSA. Written as DNA, the CDR3 is TGTGCCAGCAGCATCGGGGGAGGGACGAGAGGCTACACCTTC. It encodes CASSIGGGTRGYTF.

The chain employs TRBV6-2 or TRBV6-3 and TRBJ1-5; TRBD1 aligns across 7 bases. The CDR3 totals 17 residues. Germline CDR1 MNHEY, CDR2 SVGEGT. Losses at the gene ends were 2 bases for V and 2 bases for J; bases not matched to a gene: 9. The CDR3 DNA reads TGTGCCAGCAGTTACGGCCCTGGACAGGTGGGCAATCAGCCCCAGCATTTT. Translation: CASSYGPGQVGNQPQHF.

The chain has TRBV4-2 and TRBJ2-5, with a tentative D call TRBD2 (5 bases). The CDR3 spans 16 residues. V was trimmed by 0 bases and J by 1 base, leaving 12 bases between them. Germline CDR1 LGHNA, CDR2 YNFKEQ. In DNA, the CDR3 is TGTGCCAGCAGCCAAGATGGCGGCGGGCCCCAAGAGACCCAGTACTTC. Its translation: CASSQDGGGPQETQYF.

This clone has more than one count but fewer than ten. The rearrangement links TRBV7-2 to TRBJ1-1; TRBD1 agrees at 7 bases. CDR1 and CDR2 (germline): SGHTA, FQGNSA. The CDR3 loop spans 14 amino acids. The V segment lost 4 bases and the J segment 1 base; nucleotides outside the gene matches: 3. The CDR3 sequence: CASSYSGGNTEAFF. The CDR3 coding sequence is TGTGCCAGCAGCTACTCAGGGGGGAACACTGAAGCTTTCTTT.

The gene calls are TRBV28 and TRBJ1-5; 7 positions agree with TRBD1. CDR3 size: 15 residues. Unmatched junction bases numbered 6, after V lost 3 bases and J lost 4 bases. From germline, CDR1 is MDHEN and CDR2 SYDVKM. CDR3 DNA: TGTGCCAGCAGTTTTAACAGGGGTCCTAATCAGCCCCAGCATTTT. It is translated as CASSFNRGPNQPQHF.